This TCR beta chain emerged from a study of post-analysis software for immune sequencing data. Overall study results and limits: Among 5 or 6 TRBV segments more frequent in patients than controls were TRBV5-6, TRBV5-1 and TRBV20-1. Controls showed significantly higher normalized Chao1 diversity than did multiple sclerosis patients.

Included in the TCR beta cDNA libraries were unique molecular identifiers. One entry per CDR3 protein results from TCRdb running MiXCR on the PCR reads. The table lists 750,000 to 950,000 distinct CDR3 sequences, more than 45% of them singletons, with approximately 5% in the top ten. CDR3 length: 15 amino acids. Germline V gene lookup returns CDR1 SGHRS and CDR2 YFSETQ. V dropped 4 bases and J dropped 7 bases, with 18 bases sitting between them. A remark on this clonotype: Its antigen is unidentified.

The source is a girl aged 10-17 years with multiple sclerosis. The chain has TRBV5-1 and TRBJ2-4; perhaps TRBD2 as D (5 bases). The sequenced material came from blood. Written as DNA, the CDR3 is TGCGCCAGCAGCCCATGGACTGCGCCGGATAACATTCAGTACTTC. It codes for CASSPWTAPDNIQYF.